Shown below are 27 T cell receptor beta chains from a single sample sequenced in a study of T-cell reconstitution after alpha-beta-depleted transplantation in children (dated by TCRdb to 2016 to 2017). To prepare the library, PCR was applied. TCRdb shows the sequencer as Illumina HiSeq 2500. Molecular barcoding was employed in the preparation of TCR libraries, with unique molecular identifiers being used to normalize TCRbeta repertoire quantification. TCRdb handled the public reads itself, with Q25 trimming in fastp and clone calling in MiXCR, and kept productive beta chains. Rows are unified per CDR3 protein, each entry keeping the most common DNA and genes. A total of roughly 300,000 distinct CDR3 sequences appear in this sample, around a tenth of them only once. The ten largest clones take up 23% of the sample. Explained via the paper, the treatment or condition label denotes: allogeneic hematopoietic cell transplantation with graft depleted of TCRalphabeta T cells and CD19 B cells.

Sequencing used peripheral blood, obtained 180 days after TCRalphabeta/CD19-depleted stem cell transplant. Receptor source: a male patient aged 2-15 years who had a stem cell transplant for chronic granulomatous disease, so the T cells may come from the graft donor.

In regard to this clonotype: A much larger clone is a single base away; this may be a read error. The J gene is TRBJ2-7, the V gene TRBV5-1; 13 nucleotides agree with TRBD2. The length of the CDR3 is 15 residues. Germline V lookup: CDR1 SGHRS, CDR2 YFSETQ. The CDR3: CACSGLAGVSYEQYF. Written as DNA, the CDR3 is TGCGCCTGCAGCGGACTAGCGGGAGTCTCCTACGAGCAGTACTTC.

This clonotype has more than one count but fewer than ten. The V gene is TRBV7-9, the J gene TRBJ2-7; TRBD2 matches at 12 bases. The V gene end was trimmed by 1 base and the J gene end by 2 bases; junction bases not matched to a gene: 6. The CDR3 length is 17 residues. Per germline, CDR1 SEHNR and CDR2 FQNEAQ (reference sequence). The CDR3 loop reads CASSLGLAGVWTYEQYF. Written as DNA, the CDR3 is TGTGCCAGCAGCTTAGGACTAGCGGGAGTGTGGACCTACGAGCAGTACTTC.

This clonotype occurred many times. The CDR3 sequence is CSARAGVVGGVGLSSYNEQFF. CDR3 bases: TGCAGTGCTAGAGCGGGGGTTGTAGGTGGGGTCGGGTTGAGCTCCTACAATGAGCAGTTCTTC. V is TRBV20-1 and J is TRBJ2-1; a possible D gene is TRBD2 (6 bases). Germline-derived CDR1 and CDR2 are DFQATT and SNEGSKA (reference sequence). CDR3 length: 21 residues. V lost 1 base, J lost 0 bases, and 28 bases lay in between.

This clonotype was seen at least ten times. The genes are TRBV7-2 and TRBJ2-1; 13 nucleotides align to TRBD2. With 5 bases clipped from V and 7 bases from J, the junction kept 23 bases outside the gene matches. The CDR3 totals 21 residues. Germline CDR1 and CDR2: SGHTA and FQGNSA. CDR3 DNA: TGTGCCAGCAGCCGCACGGCGCCGGGACTAGCGGGAAGGGAGTTCGGGAATGAGCAGTTCTTC. Translation: CASSRTAPGLAGREFGNEQFF.

Many counts were recorded for this clonotype. The V call is TRBV18, the J call TRBJ2-1, with TRBD1 identical over 9 bases. This CDR3 is 14 amino acids long. J lost 10 bases, V lost 2 bases, and 6 bases had no gene match. Germline V lookup: CDR1 KGHSH, CDR2 LQKENI. Here the CDR3 DNA reads TGTGCCAGCTCACCATATAGGACAGGGGAAGAGCAGTTCTTC. Its protein product is CASSPYRTGEEQFF.

The chain recombines TRBV3-1 with TRBJ2-1; 8 nucleotides match TRBD2. CDR3 length: 14 amino acids. The J segment lost 6 bases and the V segment lost 9 bases, leaving 10 bases of the junction unmatched. The germline V gene encodes CDR1 LGHDT and CDR2 YNNKEL (reference sequence). The CDR3, as DNA: TGTGCCAGTAAAACTAGCGGCAGGGGCAATGAGCAGTTCTTC. Translating gives CASKTSGRGNEQFF.

This clonotype has ten or more counts. This chain connects TRBV11-3 to TRBJ2-3, with D unresolved. CDR1 is SGHNT, CDR2 YENEEA, per germline. The length of the CDR3 is 13 residues. Trimming left V 3 bases short and J 4 bases short, with 8 bases between. In DNA, the CDR3 is TGTGCCAGCAGCTTCCCCGGGTCAGATACGCAGTATTTT. It yields the protein CASSFPGSDTQYF.

This clonotype came up many times. The chain recombines TRBV20-1 with TRBJ2-2; possibly TRBD2 for D (5 bases). This CDR3 spans 16 amino acids. From germline, CDR1 is DFQATT and CDR2 SNEGSKA (reference sequence). V was cut by 0 bases and J by 0 bases, with 11 bases left in between. The CDR3 region has the DNA TGCAGTGCTAGAGATGACGGTAGCGCGAACACCGGGGAGCTGTTTTTT. Amino acid sequence: CSARDDGSANTGELFF.

This clonotype was seen repeatedly, ten times or more. The V gene is TRBV9, the J gene TRBJ2-3; 7 bases map to TRBD1. The germline V gene has CDR1 SGDLS and CDR2 YYNGEE. There are 15 residues in the CDR3. V was clipped by 2 bases and J by 2 bases; unmatched bases: 5. CDR3 in amino acids: CASSVRDSTTDTQYF. CDR3 nucleotide sequence: TGTGCCAGCAGCGTGAGGGACAGTACCACAGATACGCAGTATTTT.

The sample holds many counts of this clonotype. The CDR3 DNA sequence: TGTGCCAGCAGTTTGACCCCAGATTCATACAATGAGCAGTTCTTC. Its translation: CASSLTPDSYNEQFF. The chain carries TRBV12-3 or TRBV12-4 and TRBJ2-1; D is ambiguous. The CDR3 sequence is 15 residues long. Between the trimmed V and J ends, which lost 3 bases and 4 bases, there was a span of 13 bases.

The sample holds many counts of this clonotype. The genes are TRBV6-1 and TRBJ2-1, with 9 positions matching TRBD2. The germline gives CDR1 MNHNS, CDR2 SASEGT. This CDR3 has 16 amino acids. J lost 1 base, V lost 1 base, and 2 bases had no gene match. DNA for the CDR3: TGTGCCAGCAGTGAAGAAGCGGGAGGATCCTACAATGAGCAGTTCTTC. Amino acid sequence: CASSEEAGGSYNEQFF.

This clonotype was observed once. Sequence at one end of the junction differs from germline and may be a read error. The chain is built from TRBV12-3 or TRBV12-4 and TRBJ2-1; no clear D gene. The CDR3 length is 15 residues. The CDR3 region is CASSFWPEFGNELFF. CDR3 sequence (DNA): TGTGCCAGCAGTTTTTGGCCGGAGTTTGGCAATGAGCTGTTCTTC.

In its sample, this clonotype was seen a few times. The chain links TRBV6-2 or TRBV6-3 to TRBJ2-2, with 8 bases fitting TRBD1. V gave up 8 bases and J gave up 1 base; unmatched junction bases: 3. This CDR3 is 14 amino acids long. Germline V lookup: CDR1 MNHEY, CDR2 SVGEGT. The CDR3 DNA reads TGTGCCAGCGGGGACAGGCTGAACACCGGGGAGCTGTTTTTT. Protein sequence: CASGDRLNTGELFF.

This clonotype was observed at least ten times. The rearrangement uses TRBV6-2 or TRBV6-3 and TRBJ2-7; TRBD2 agrees at 12 bases. This CDR3 region has 16 residues. The J segment lost 1 base and the V segment lost 1 base, leaving 2 bases of the junction unmatched. From germline, CDR1 is MNHEY and CDR2 SVGEGT. The chain's CDR3 is CASSYFGLAGSYEQYF. CDR3 DNA: TGTGCCAGCAGTTACTTCGGACTAGCGGGGTCCTACGAGCAGTACTTC.

This clonotype was detected many times. This chain's CDR3 is CASSISYGELFF. In DNA form, the CDR3 reads TGTGCCAGCAGTATCTCATACGGGGAGCTGTTTTTT. The chain is built from TRBV12-3 or TRBV12-4 and TRBJ2-2; no clear D gene. CDR3 length: 12 amino acids. V was cut by 5 bases and J by 7 bases, with 8 bases left in between.

In the case of this clonotype: A much larger clone differs from this one at a single base, so this may be a read error. This chain's CDR3 is CASSLAPGTAGNEQFF. CDR3 DNA: TGTGCCAGCAGCTTGGCTCCCGGGACAGCGGGCAATGAGCAGTTCTTC. The chain combines TRBV9 with TRBJ2-1; perhaps TRBD1 as D (7 bases). CDR1 SGDLS and CDR2 YYNGEE come from the germline V gene. V was clipped by 4 bases and J by 6 bases, with 20 bases between them. The CDR3 is made up of 16 amino acids.

This chain uses TRBV12-3 or TRBV12-4 with TRBJ1-6; D might be TRBD1 (6 bases). The CDR3 is made up of 13 amino acids. V shed 10 bases and J shed 10 bases, with 17 bases lying between them. The CDR3, as DNA: TGTGCCACCCGATTGGACAGATCCTCACCCCTCCACTTT. This gives the protein CATRLDRSSPLHF.

Worth noting for this clonotype: The conserved final phenylalanine or tryptophan is absent from the CDR3, which likely points to a read error. The chain employs TRBV9 and TRBJ2-5, with 10 nucleotides matching TRBD2. V shed 4 bases and J 7 bases; nucleotides not matched to a gene: 10. The CDR3 spans 15 residues. Germline CDR1 reads SGDLS; CDR2 reads YYNGEE. The CDR3 DNA reads as TGTGCCAGCAGCCTAACGCCTAGCGGGAGAGGGACCCAGTACTTG. It is translated as CASSLTPSGRGTQYL.

Only a few counts were recorded for this clonotype. V usage is TRBV5-4 and J usage is TRBJ2-1; 7 bases match TRBD2. The trim removed 4 bases at V and 8 bases at J, leaving 15 bases unmatched. The CDR3 runs to 16 residues. Germline lookup yields CDR1 SGHNT and CDR2 YYREEE (reference sequence). CDR3 sequence reads: CASSLLLAVGGDEQFF. The CDR3 nucleotides are TGTGCCAGCAGCCTCCTCCTAGCGGTCGGAGGGGATGAGCAGTTCTTC.

The rearrangement links TRBV20-1 to TRBJ1-5; D perhaps matches TRBD1 (5 bases). The CDR3 contains 14 residues. The ends were cut back, 6 bases at V and 1 base at J, with 13 bases in the middle. Germline CDR1 is DFQATT and CDR2 is SNEGSKA (reference sequence). The CDR3 sequence: CSAAGLLSNQPQHF. Here the CDR3 DNA reads TGCAGTGCGGCGGGACTCTTGAGCAATCAGCCCCAGCATTTT.

This clonotype was found many times. The rearrangement uses TRBV12-3 or TRBV12-4 and TRBJ2-7; D ambiguous. V dropped 1 base and J dropped 2 bases, with 9 bases sitting between them. There are 14 residues in the CDR3. Here the CDR3 DNA reads TGTGCCAGCAGTTTAGGGGCCTATACCTACGAGCAGTACTTC. Its protein is CASSLGAYTYEQYF.

This clonotype has at least ten counts. J is TRBJ2-1 and V is TRBV20-1, with D possibly TRBD2 on 5 matching bases. This CDR3 comprises 14 residues. Germline assignment: CDR1 DFQATT and CDR2 SNEGSKA (reference sequence). Deletions cut 4 bases from V and 3 bases from J, with 13 bases between. The DNA of the CDR3 is TGCAGTGCTACCGCGGGTAACGGCTACAATGAGCAGTTCTTC. This translates into CSATAGNGYNEQFF.

This clonotype was counted at least ten times. The rearrangement links TRBV7-2 to TRBJ2-7, with D maybe TRBD1 (6 bases). The V end was cut by 5 bases, the J end by 2 bases, with 16 bases between. Germline V gene lookup returns CDR1 SGHTA and CDR2 FQGNSA. The CDR3 covers 15 residues. DNA of the CDR3: TGTGCCAGCAGCAGACCAGGGGCGTCTGCCTACGAGCAGTACTTC. Translated: CASSRPGASAYEQYF.

This clonotype came up many times. CDR3 region: CASSSTGPLSGANVLTF. The CDR3 DNA follows: TGTGCCAGCAGCTCGACAGGACCCCTCTCTGGGGCCAACGTCCTGACTTTC. The chain links TRBV5-5 to TRBJ2-6; possible D gene TRBD1, 6 bases. V was shortened by 3 bases and J by 0 bases, with 13 bases between the two germline ends. Looked up from germline, CDR1 is SGHKS and CDR2 is YYEKEE (reference sequence). The CDR3 spans 17 residues.

Many counts were recorded for this clonotype. This chain uses TRBV15 with TRBJ2-3, with D hard to call. This CDR3 comprises 16 residues. The germline V gene has CDR1 LNHNV and CDR2 YYDKDF (reference sequence). V was pared by 0 bases and J by 2 bases, with 12 bases between. CDR3 protein: CATSRERLVYTDTQYF. The DNA of the CDR3 is TGTGCCACCAGCAGAGAAAGGCTAGTTTACACAGATACGCAGTATTTT. Filled out from reference TRBV15 and TRBJ2-3, the complete variable domain reads DAMVIQNPRYQVTQFGKPVTLSCSQTLNHNVMYWYQQKSSQAPKLLFHYYDKDFNNEADTPDNFQSRRPNTSFCFLDIRSPGLGDTAMYLCATSRERLVYTDTQYFGPGTRLTVL.

Comments on this clonotype: A single base separates this from a much larger clone, so it may be a read error. The chain couples TRBV16 to TRBJ2-1; D is uncertain. This CDR3 has 17 amino acids. V was shortened by 0 bases and J by 0 bases, with 12 bases between the two germline ends. CDR1 KGHSY and CDR2 FQNENV come from the germline V gene. Written as DNA, the CDR3 is TGTGCCAGCAGCCAATCCCCTATCCACAGCTCCTACAATGAGCAGTTCTTC. Its translation is CASSQSPIHSSYNEQFF. Complete variable domain (other parts from reference TRBV16 and TRBJ2-1): GEEVAQTPKHLVRGEGQKAKLYCAPIKGHSYVFWYQQVLKNEFKFLISFQNENVFDETGMPKERFSAKCLPNSPCSLEIQATKLEDSAVYFCASSQSPIHSSYNEQFFGPGTRLTVL.

This clonotype has a handful of counts. The gene calls are TRBV7-2 and TRBJ1-2, with D unclear. Between the trimmed V and J ends, which lost 1 base and 4 bases, there was a span of 10 bases. The CDR3 has 14 amino acids. Germline lookup yields CDR1 SGHTA and CDR2 FQGNSA. CDR3 region: CASSLGHFLYGYTF. In DNA, the CDR3 is TGTGCCAGCAGCTTAGGGCACTTTCTCTATGGCTACACCTTC.